This record concerns one T cell receptor (beta chain) sequence. Time point given: patch test 1, 2 weeks after DPC sensitization. Treatment here: therapeutic diphenylcyclopropenone sensitization with weekly scalp DPC. The data are from a study of human T cells and chemical hapten exposure. In the source study's methods: Samples ranged from about 20,000 to 750,000 TCRs, with a median of approximately 90,000. MiXCR, applied by TCRdb to the RACE reads, yields one record per CDR3 protein. The V and J calls and clone size come from TCRdb's table, not from the authors' own analysis. This table has 75,000 to 100,000 distinct CDR3 sequences, roughly 12% appearing once. V gave up 4 bases and J gave up 2 bases, with 10 bases separating them. The CDR3 extends over 13 amino acids. Germline V gives CDR1 SGHDT, CDR2 YYEEEE.

The receptor was isolated from a woman in her sixties or seventies with alopecia areata. Some clones in this sample may be carry-over from other donors' samples. The rearrangement links TRBV5-6 to TRBJ2-7; D call uncertain. The material sequenced was whole blood, taken in connection with sensitization to the hapten diphenylcyclopropenone (DPC). CDR3 nucleotides: TGTGCCAGCAGCCCAGAGGAAGCCTACGAGCAGTACTTC. Encoded protein: CASSPEEAYEQYF.